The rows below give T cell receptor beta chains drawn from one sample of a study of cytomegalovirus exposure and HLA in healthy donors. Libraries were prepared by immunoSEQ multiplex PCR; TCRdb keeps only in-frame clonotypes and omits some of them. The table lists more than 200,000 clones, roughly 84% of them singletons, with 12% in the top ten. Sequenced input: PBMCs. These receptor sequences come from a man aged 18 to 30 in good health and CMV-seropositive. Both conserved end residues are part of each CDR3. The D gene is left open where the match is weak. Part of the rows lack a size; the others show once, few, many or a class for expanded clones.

TGTGCCTGGAGTGTACAGCGTTTAGTTCAGGGAAGACTGTTTTTT	CAWSVQRLVQGRLFF	-	TRBV30	15	-	TRBJ1-4
TGTGCCATCAGGGGACTAGACAATGAGCAGTTCTTC	CAIRGLDNEQFF	many	TRBV10-3	12	TRBD2	TRBJ2-1
TGTGCCAGCTATGCCAGGGGGGCGCGCACCGGGGAGCTGTTTTTT	CASYARGARTGELFF	-	TRBV18	15	-	TRBJ2-2
TGTGCCAGCAGTTTAGGCCTTGGCTCCTACAATGAGCAGTTCTTC	CASSLGLGSYNEQFF	-	TRBV28	15	-	TRBJ2-1
TGTGCCAGCAGCTTAGGGCTAGCGGGGAACTACGAGCAGTACTTC	CASSLGLAGNYEQYF	-	TRBV11-2	15	TRBD2	TRBJ2-7
TGTGCCAGCAGCCCCACCCCGCGCACTAGCACAGATACGCAGTATTTT	CASSPTPRTSTDTQYF	-	TRBV27	16	-	TRBJ2-3
TGTGCCAGCTCACCAAGAACGAGGGAGACCCAGTACTTC	CASSPRTRETQYF	-	TRBV18	13	-	TRBJ2-5
TGTGCCAGCAGACTCCCGGGACAGGGTTTTTATTATGGTGAAAAACTGTTTTTT	CASRLPGQGFYYGEKLFF	-	TRBV19	18	TRBD1	TRBJ1-4
TGTGCCAGCAGTTACTCATGGGTTTATGGCTACACCTTC	CASSYSWVYGYTF	few	TRBV6-5	13	-	TRBJ1-2
TGTGCCAGCAGTTTATATGGGGGAGGGACTGAAGCTTTCTTT	CASSLYGGGTEAFF	-	TRBV28	14	-	TRBJ1-1
TGTGCCAGCAGCCCTAGTTTCTCTAGCACAGATACGCAGTATTTT	CASSPSFSSTDTQYF	-	TRBV9	15	-	TRBJ2-3
TGCGCCAGCAGCCAAGAACTGCGAGCTAGCGGGAGGTGGCCAGATACGCAGTATTTT	CASSQELRASGRWPDTQYF	-	TRBV4-3	19	TRBD2	TRBJ2-3
TGCGCCAGCAGCACACCGGGACAGGGGGCCGCCGGGGAGCTGTTTTTT	CASSTPGQGAAGELFF	-	TRBV5-1	16	TRBD1	TRBJ2-2
TGCGCCAGCAGCCAAGATCTTGGGGGGGGCAATCAGCCCCAGCATTTT	CASSQDLGGGNQPQHF	-	TRBV4-1	16	-	TRBJ1-5
TGTGCCAGCACCCCGACAGGGGGAAGTGGCTACACCTTC	CASTPTGGSGYTF	-	TRBV7-9	13	TRBD1	TRBJ1-2
TGTGCCTGGAGTGAATGGACCGAGCAGTTCTTC	CAWSEWTEQFF	-	TRBV30	11	-	TRBJ2-1
TGCGCCAGCAGCGGCCGGGGAGGGGAAGATGAAAAACTGTTTTTT	CASSGRGGEDEKLFF	-	TRBV5-1	15	-	TRBJ1-4
TGTGCCAGCAGGGGACAAACAGATACGCAGTATTTT	CASRGQTDTQYF	-	TRBV6-6	12	-	TRBJ2-3
TGTGCCAGCTCACCACGGCGGGAGAACACCGGGGAGCTGTTTTTT	CASSPRRENTGELFF	-	TRBV18	15	-	TRBJ2-2
TGTGCCAGCAGCGTAAGCAGCGGGAGGGCGGTCAATGAGCAGTTCTTC	CASSVSSGRAVNEQFF	-	TRBV9	16	TRBD2	TRBJ2-1
TGTGCCAGCTCACCATTCGGGTACAGCAGCTCCTACGAGCAGTACTTC	CASSPFGYSSSYEQYF	-	TRBV18	16	-	TRBJ2-7
TGTGCCAGCAGCCGGGGACAGGGGAACGAGCAGTACTTC	CASSRGQGNEQYF	-	TRBV6-5	13	TRBD1	TRBJ2-7
TGCGCCAGCAGCCAAGTCCTCTCAGGCAATCAGCCCCAGCATTTT	CASSQVLSGNQPQHF	few	TRBV4-3	15	-	TRBJ1-5
TGTGCCAGCTCACCACCGACAGGGAGGGACGAGCAGTACTTC	CASSPPTGRDEQYF	-	TRBV18	14	-	TRBJ2-7
TGTGCCAGCAGCGTAGAGGGCACGAACTGGGATGAGCAGTTCTTC	CASSVEGTNWDEQFF	-	TRBV9	15	-	TRBJ2-1
TGTGCCAGCAGCAAAGACCGGGACTCAGAGACCCTATTT	CASSKDRDSETLF	once	TRBV2	13	-	TRBJ2-3
TGTGCCAGCAGTCTGATTGACAGGGCCAACTATGGCTACACCTTC	CASSLIDRANYGYTF	-	TRBV5-6	15	TRBD1	TRBJ1-2
TGTGCCAGCAGCCCCGGGCCGGGAGGTGAGCAGTTCTTC	CASSPGPGGEQFF	-	TRBV6-5	13	TRBD2	TRBJ2-1
TGTGCCAGCAGCTTGGTGGGACATGAACCCTATGGCTACACCTTC	CASSLVGHEPYGYTF	once	TRBV5-5	15	-	TRBJ1-2